A single sample is the source of the 5 T cell receptor beta chains below, sequenced in a study of cytomegalovirus exposure and HLA in healthy donors (dated by TCRdb to the late 2010s). Libraries were prepared through the immunoSEQ multiplex PCR assay. The multiplex PCR relied on a mix of 60 forward primers for TCR Vbeta segments and 13 reverse primers for TCR Jbeta segments. TCRdb retrieved this table from immuneACCESS and kept in-frame rearrangements only. Not all clones are present; in checked studies, unresolved V genes account for under half, and no reason is known for the remainder. The sample table contains about 140,000 clones; only one count was recorded for roughly 80% of them. Roughly 2.3% of the sample comes from the top ten. The sample taken for sequencing was PBMCs. The source is a man aged 25-40 years in good health and CMV-seronegative.

This rearrangement joins TRBV20-1 to TRBJ1-1; a weak D match, TRBD1 (6 bases). Trimming took off 4 bases at V and 7 bases at J, with 10 bases between the two ends. Germline assignment: CDR1 DFQATT and CDR2 SNEGSKA (reference sequence). The CDR3 extends over 11 amino acids. The CDR3 region has the DNA TGCAGTGCTATAGGACAGATTGAAGCTTTCTTT. Its protein product is CSAIGQIEAFF.

The genes are TRBV29-1 and TRBJ1-5; 7 positions match TRBD1. With 4 bases clipped from V and 2 bases from J, the junction kept 5 bases outside the gene matches. CDR3 length equals 14 residues. CDR1 and CDR2 from the germline V gene are SQVTM and ANQGSEA. The DNA of the CDR3 is TGCAGCGTTGGACAGGGTGTCGGCAATCAGCCCCAGCATTTT. This codes for CSVGQGVGNQPQHF.

J is TRBJ2-3 and V is TRBV7-9; possible D gene TRBD1, 5 bases. The CDR3 consists of 13 residues. Trimming pared 6 bases from V and 0 bases from J, leaving 7 bases between. Germline loops: CDR1 SEHNR, CDR2 FQNEAQ (reference sequence). As DNA, the CDR3 is TGTGCCAGCAGGACAGTAAGCACAGATACGCAGTATTTT. Encoded protein: CASRTVSTDTQYF.

The rearrangement joins TRBV18 to TRBJ2-7, with 7 bases lining up with TRBD2. CDR3 size: 14 residues. J was trimmed by 9 bases and V by 2 bases; bases with no gene match: 10. Germline assignment: CDR1 KGHSH and CDR2 LQKENI. CDR3 loop: CASSPIQAGTGQYF. The CDR3 DNA sequence: TGTGCCAGCTCACCAATCCAAGCGGGGACCGGGCAGTACTTC.

As to this clone: Distinct nucleotide sequences in the sample also encode this CDR3. The chain employs TRBV18 and TRBJ1-4; TRBD1 matches 9 bases. After removal of 1 base from V and 3 bases from J, the junction contained 0 bases not matched to a gene. Germline values: CDR1 KGHSH, CDR2 LQKENI. The CDR3 runs 15 residues. CDR3 region: CASSPRTGANEKLFF. In DNA form, the CDR3 reads TGTGCCAGCTCACCACGGACAGGGGCTAATGAAAAACTGTTTTTT.